The TCR beta chain described here comes from a study of blood T cells in healthy people across ages. For every donor, a draw yielded roughly 10 milliliters of peripheral blood. Germline V gene sequence: CDR1 DFQATT, CDR2 SNEGSKA (reference sequence). The CDR3 has 15 amino acids. J lost 1 base, V lost 0 bases, and 5 bases had no gene match. Study results and caveats: Older age went with lower TCR beta diversity per million T cells, in a roughly linear way.

This clonotype has just a few counts. The antigen is unknown. A second PCR, run for roughly 7 to 12 cycles, used a sample-barcoded 5' primer plus a J-beta primer mix. Each of the cDNA molecules was tagged by a template-switch adaptor with 12 random nucleotides. MiXCR was run by TCRdb on the 5' RACE reads, yielding one entry per CDR3 protein. The sample holds 550,000 to 800,000 distinct CDR3 sequences, 32% seen once. This rearrangement joins TRBV20-1 to TRBJ1-1; 7 bases are shared with TRBD1. Sample: blood. The receptor was derived from a woman of 80 years or more in good health. In DNA form, the CDR3 reads TGCAGTGCTAGAGATTTGACAGGGCCGAACACTGAAGCTTTCTTT. Its protein is CSARDLTGPNTEAFF.